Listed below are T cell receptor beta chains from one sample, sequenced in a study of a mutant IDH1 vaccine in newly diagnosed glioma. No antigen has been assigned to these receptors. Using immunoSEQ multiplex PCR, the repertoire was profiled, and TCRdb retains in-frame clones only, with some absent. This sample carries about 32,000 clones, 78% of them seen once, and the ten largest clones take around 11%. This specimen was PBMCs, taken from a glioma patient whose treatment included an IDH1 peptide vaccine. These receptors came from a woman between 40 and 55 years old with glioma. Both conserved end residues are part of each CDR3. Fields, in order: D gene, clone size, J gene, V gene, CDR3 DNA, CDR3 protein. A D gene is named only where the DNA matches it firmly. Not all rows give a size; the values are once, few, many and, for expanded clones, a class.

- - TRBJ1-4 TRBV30 TGTGCCTGGAGTGAGGACTTCTCAACTAATGAAAAACTGTTTTTT CAWSEDFSTNEKLFF
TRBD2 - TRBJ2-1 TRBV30 TGTGCCTGGAGGGGGACTAGCAACTACAATGAGCAGTTCTTC CAWRGTSNYNEQFF
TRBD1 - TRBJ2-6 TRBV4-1 TGCGCCAGCAGCCAACTCCTTCTGGGCGGGACAGGGGATTTTGGGGCCAACGTCCTGACTTTC CASSQLLLGGTGDFGANVLTF
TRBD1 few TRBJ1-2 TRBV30 TGTGCCTGGGGCGGGACAGGGGGAGACTATGGCTACACCTTC CAWGGTGGDYGYTF
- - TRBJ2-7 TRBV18 TGTGCCAGCTCACCGGGATTGGAGAAGGGCTACGAGCAGTACTTC CASSPGLEKGYEQYF
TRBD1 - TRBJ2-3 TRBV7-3 TGTGCCAGCAGCTTATCGCGCGGGACAGGGTTCGCAGATACGCAGTATTTT CASSLSRGTGFADTQYF
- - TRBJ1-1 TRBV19 TGTGCCAGTAGCCTCGCCCCTAGGGCTTTTGAAGCTTTCTTT CASSLAPRAFEAFF
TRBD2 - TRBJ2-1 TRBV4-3 TGCGCCAGCAGCCAATTTCTGGGTAGCGGGCGCCGCGCCAATGAGCAGTTCTTC CASSQFLGSGRRANEQFF
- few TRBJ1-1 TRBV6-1 TGTGCCAGCAGTGAGGGCAGATACCTGAACACTGAAGCTTTCTTT CASSEGRYLNTEAFF
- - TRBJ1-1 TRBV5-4 TGTGCCAGCAGCCCTAAGACATCCACTGAAGCTTTCTTT CASSPKTSTEAFF
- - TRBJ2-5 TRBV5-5 TGTGCCAGCAGCCGTGAGGGGAGTGGGGAGACCCAGTACTTC CASSREGSGETQYF
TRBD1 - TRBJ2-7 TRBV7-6 TGTGCCAGCAGCGTCGGGACAGACCCCTGGGAGCAGTACTTC CASSVGTDPWEQYF
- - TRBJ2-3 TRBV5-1 TGCGCCAGCAGCGTACTAGCCCTCACAGATACGCAGTATTTT CASSVLALTDTQYF
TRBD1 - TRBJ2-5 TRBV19 TGTGCCAGTAGTATGGGACAGGGCCCCCACCAAGAGACCCAGTACTTC CASSMGQGPHQETQYF
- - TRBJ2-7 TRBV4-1 TGCGCCAGCAGCCATCCCTCTGCTTTCGAGCAGTACTTC CASSHPSAFEQYF
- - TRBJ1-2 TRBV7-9 TGTGCCAGCAGCGTCGTCAATAATGGCTACACCTTC CASSVVNNGYTF
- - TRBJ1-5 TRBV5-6 TGTGCCAGCAGCGGGAGCCCCCAGAGCAATCAGCCCCAGCATTTT CASSGSPQSNQPQHF
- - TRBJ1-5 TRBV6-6 TGTGCCAGCAGTCTTTTATGGGGCAATCAGCCCCAGCATTTT CASSLLWGNQPQHF
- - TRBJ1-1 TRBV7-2 TGTGCCAGCAGCTTAGTAATGAACACTGAAGCTTTCTTT CASSLVMNTEAFF
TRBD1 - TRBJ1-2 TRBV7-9 TGTGCCAGCAGCTCCGCAGGGGGAGCGGCTAACTATGGCTACACCTTC CASSSAGGAANYGYTF
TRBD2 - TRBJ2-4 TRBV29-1 TGCAGCGTCCCGGGCGCGCTAGCGGGGGACGTAGCCAAAAACATTCAGTACTTC CSVPGALAGDVAKNIQYF
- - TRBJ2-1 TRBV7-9 TGTGCCAGCAGCCACCCCCGGGTTCTGTACAATGAGCAGTTCTTC CASSHPRVLYNEQFF
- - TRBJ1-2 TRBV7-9 TGTGCCAGCAGCTTAGGGGACTATGGCTACACCTTC CASSLGDYGYTF
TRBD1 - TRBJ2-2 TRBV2 TGTGCCAGCAGTGAAGTGACAGGGGAAACCGGGGAGCTGTTTTTT CASSEVTGETGELFF
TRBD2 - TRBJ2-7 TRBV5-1 TGCGCCAGCAGCTTGACGGTAGCGGGGGAGACCTACGAGCAGTACTTC CASSLTVAGETYEQYF
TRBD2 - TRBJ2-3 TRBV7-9 TGTGCCAGCAGCCCATTTAGGGGAGGGACAGATACGCAGTATTTT CASSPFRGGTDTQYF
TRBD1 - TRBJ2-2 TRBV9 TGTGCCAGCAGCGTAGGACAGGGGGCCACCGGGGAGCTGTTTTTT CASSVGQGATGELFF
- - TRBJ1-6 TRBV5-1 TGCGCCAGCAGCTTAGGTTCGGGCAGGGGTAGTTCACCCCTCCACTTT CASSLGSGRGSSPLHF
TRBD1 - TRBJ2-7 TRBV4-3 TGCGCCAGCAGCCCAACCGGGACAGGGGGCAACGAGCAGTACTTC CASSPTGTGGNEQYF
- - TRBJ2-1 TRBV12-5 TGTGCTAGTGGTTTGGTAATCGGTCCCCCCTCCAATGAGCAGTTCTTC CASGLVIGPPSNEQFF
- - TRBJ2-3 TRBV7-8 TGTGCCAGCAGCTCACTGACAGAGAACCTCTTCACAGATACGCAGTATTTT CASSSLTENLFTDTQYF
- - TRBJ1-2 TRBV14 TGTGCCAGCAGTCAAGAAGGCTATGGCTACACCTTC CASSQEGYGYTF
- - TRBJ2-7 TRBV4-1 TGCGCCAGCAGCCAACTGAGGGGGGCCTACGAGCAGTACTTC CASSQLRGAYEQYF
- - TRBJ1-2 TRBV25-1 TGTGCCAGCAGTCCCTGGGGCGGAGAGGCTTGGTATGGCTACACCTTC CASSPWGGEAWYGYTF
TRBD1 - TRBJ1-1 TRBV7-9 TGTGCCAGCAGCCGGGACAGGGCTGATGAAGCTTTCTTT CASSRDRADEAFF
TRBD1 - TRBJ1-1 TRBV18 TGTGCCAGCTCTCCGACAGGGGGAGACACTGAAGCTTTCTTT CASSPTGGDTEAFF
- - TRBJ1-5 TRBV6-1 TGTGCCAGCAGTGAAGCTATCGGTGTGAATAGGGGCAATCAGCCCCAGCATTTT CASSEAIGVNRGNQPQHF
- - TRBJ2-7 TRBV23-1 TGCGCCAGCAGGGTGAATTACGAGCAGTACTTC CASRVNYEQYF
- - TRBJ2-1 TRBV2 TGTGCCAGGGACTCGCCTCTAAATAAAGAGCAGTTCTTC CARDSPLNKEQFF
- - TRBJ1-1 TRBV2 TGTGCCAGCAGGCCACAGGGAAACACTGAAGCTTTCTTT CASRPQGNTEAFF
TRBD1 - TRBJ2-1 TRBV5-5 TGTGCCAGCAGCTCCGGGACAGGCTTCTACAATGAGCAGTTCTTC CASSSGTGFYNEQFF
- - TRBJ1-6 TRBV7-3 TGTGCCAGCAGCTTAACGCCTTCAGGCCTGGATTCACCCCTCCACTTT CASSLTPSGLDSPLHF
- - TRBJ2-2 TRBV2 TGTGCCAGCAGTCTTTTAGGCGGGGCGAACACCGGGGAGCTGTTTTTT CASSLLGGANTGELFF
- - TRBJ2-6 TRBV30 TGTGCCTGGAGTAGCTCTGGGGCCAACGTCCTGACTTTC CAWSSSGANVLTF
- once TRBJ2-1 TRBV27 TGTGCCAGCAGTTTAGACTACTCCTACAATGAGCAGTTCTTC CASSLDYSYNEQFF
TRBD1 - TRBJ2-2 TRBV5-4 TGTGCCAGCAGCCGGACAGGGGGGAACACCGGGGAGCTGTTTTTT CASSRTGGNTGELFF
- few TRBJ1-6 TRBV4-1 TGCGCCAGCAGCCAAGACAAGGGACTCTATAATTCACCCCTCCACTTT CASSQDKGLYNSPLHF
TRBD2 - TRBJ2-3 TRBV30 TGTGCCTGGATACCTGTAGCGGGGGGAGATACGCAGTATTTT CAWIPVAGGDTQYF
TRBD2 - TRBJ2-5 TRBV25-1 TGTGCCAGCAGTGAACAGACTAGCGGGGGAAAGACCCAGTACTTC CASSEQTSGGKTQYF
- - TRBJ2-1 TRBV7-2 TGTGCCAGCAGCTTAGTGGTCAGGGGGGCCAATGAGCAGTTCTTC CASSLVVRGANEQFF
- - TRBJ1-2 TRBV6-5 TGTGCCAGCAGTTACTCGCCTAGAGAGGGGGGCTATGGCTACACCTTC CASSYSPREGGYGYTF
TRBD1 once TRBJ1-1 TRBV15 TGTGCCACCAGCAGGACAGGGGCAGGTTGGAACACTGAAGCTTTCTTT CATSRTGAGWNTEAFF
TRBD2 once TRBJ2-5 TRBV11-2 TGTGCCAGCAGCCGCGGGGGGTTCAGAGAGACCCAGTACTTC CASSRGGFRETQYF
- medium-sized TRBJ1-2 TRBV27 TGTGCCAGCAGTTTACGCGGGAGCTATGGCTACACCTTC CASSLRGSYGYTF